This T cell receptor (beta chain) was recovered during a study of T cells in Graves' hyperthyroidism and ophthalmopathy. Findings of the study overall: A 13 V-J signature model discriminated ophthalmopathy versus stable hyperthyroidism. Blood also showed most of the thyroid clonotypes that were expanded above 0.001. Model-based prediction identified ophthalmopathy a median roughly 6.1 months prior to its onset.

The table lists this clonotype with many counts. Antigen: not known. The CDR3 sequence is 10 residues long. Trimming took 8 bases from V and 10 from J, leaving 11 bases between them. Each person with ophthalmopathy scored at least 3 on the Clinical Activity Score, reached NOSPECS grade 4 or higher, and had been ill under 3 months. The source material, RNA transcripts, was used to amplify TCR beta CDR3 regions. The study used the HTBI primer set for a first-round RT-PCR of the TCR CDR3. TCRdb re-derived calls from the multiplex PCR reads in MiXCR, one entry per CDR3 protein. The sample has nearly 600,000 distinct CDR3 sequences; approximately 14% are singletons.

The chain recombines TRBV12-3 or TRBV12-4 with TRBJ1-1, with a weak D call TRBD1 (5 bases). Source material: blood. The source is a woman between 18 and 30 years old with Graves' ophthalmopathy. The CDR3 DNA sequence: TGTGCCAGCTCCCGGGGGGGAGCTTTCTTT. This codes for CASSRGGAFF.